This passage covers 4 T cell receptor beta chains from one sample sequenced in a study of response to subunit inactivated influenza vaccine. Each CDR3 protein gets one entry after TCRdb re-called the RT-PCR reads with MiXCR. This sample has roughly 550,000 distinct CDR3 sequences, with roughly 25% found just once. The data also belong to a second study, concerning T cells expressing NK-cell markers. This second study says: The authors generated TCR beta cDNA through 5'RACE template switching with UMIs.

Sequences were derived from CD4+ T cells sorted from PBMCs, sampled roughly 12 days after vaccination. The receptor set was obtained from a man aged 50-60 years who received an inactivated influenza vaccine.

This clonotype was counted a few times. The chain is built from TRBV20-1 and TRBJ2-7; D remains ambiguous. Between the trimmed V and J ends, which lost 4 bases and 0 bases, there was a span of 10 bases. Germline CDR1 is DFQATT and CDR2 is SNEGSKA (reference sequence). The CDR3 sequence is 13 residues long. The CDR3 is CSANSGSSYEQYF. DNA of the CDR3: TGCAGTGCTAACTCGGGCAGCTCCTACGAGCAGTACTTC.

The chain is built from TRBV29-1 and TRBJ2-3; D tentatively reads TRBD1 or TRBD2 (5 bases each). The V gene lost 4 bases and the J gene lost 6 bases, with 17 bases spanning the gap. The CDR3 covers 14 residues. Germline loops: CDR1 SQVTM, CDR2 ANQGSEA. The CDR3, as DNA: TGCAGCGTTGTTCGTCGGGGCCACTTTGATACGCAGTATTTT. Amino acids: CSVVRRGHFDTQYF.

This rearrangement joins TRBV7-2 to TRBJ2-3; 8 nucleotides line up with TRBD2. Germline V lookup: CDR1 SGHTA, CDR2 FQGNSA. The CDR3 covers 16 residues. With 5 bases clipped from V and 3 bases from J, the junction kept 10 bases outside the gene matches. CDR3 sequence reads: CASSHFGRAVTDTQYF. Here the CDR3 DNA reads TGTGCCAGCAGCCACTTCGGGAGGGCCGTGACAGATACGCAGTATTTT. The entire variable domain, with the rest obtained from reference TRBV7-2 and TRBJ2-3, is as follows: GAGVSQSPSNKVTEKGKDVELRCDPISGHTALYWYRQSLGQGLEFLIYFQGNSAPDKSGLPSDRFSAERTGGSVSTLTIQRTQQEDSAVYLCASSHFGRAVTDTQYFGPGTRLTVL.

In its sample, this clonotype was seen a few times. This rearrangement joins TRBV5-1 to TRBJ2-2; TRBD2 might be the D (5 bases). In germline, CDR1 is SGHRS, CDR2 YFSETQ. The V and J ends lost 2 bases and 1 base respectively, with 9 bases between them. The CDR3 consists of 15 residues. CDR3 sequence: CASSLAELNTGELFF. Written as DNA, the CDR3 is TGCGCCAGCAGCTTAGCGGAGTTGAACACCGGGGAGCTGTTTTTT.